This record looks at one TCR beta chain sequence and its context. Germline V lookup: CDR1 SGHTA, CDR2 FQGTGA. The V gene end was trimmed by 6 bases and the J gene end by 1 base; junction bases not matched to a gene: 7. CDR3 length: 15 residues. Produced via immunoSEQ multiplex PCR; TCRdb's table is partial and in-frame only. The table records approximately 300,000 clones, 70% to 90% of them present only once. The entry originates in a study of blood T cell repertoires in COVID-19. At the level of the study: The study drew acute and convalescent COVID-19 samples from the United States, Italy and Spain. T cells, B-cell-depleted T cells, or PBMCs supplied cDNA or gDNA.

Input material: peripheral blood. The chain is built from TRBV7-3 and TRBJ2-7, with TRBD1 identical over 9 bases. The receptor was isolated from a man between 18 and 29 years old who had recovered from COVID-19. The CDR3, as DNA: TGTGCCAGCAGTCCGGGACAGGGATTTTCCTACGAGCAGTACTTC. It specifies CASSPGQGFSYEQYF.